This T cell receptor beta chain was obtained from a study of blood T cell repertoires in COVID-19. The CDR3 is 15 residues long. The V segment lost 6 bases and the J segment 5 bases; nucleotides outside the gene matches: 12. Germline values: CDR1 SQVTM, CDR2 ANQGSEA. Sequencing used immunoSEQ multiplex PCR; TCRdb keeps in-frame clones, though not all of them. This table holds approximately 250,000 clones, about 80% found once. This TCR was sampled from a human donor in a cohort sampled during active COVID-19. Sequences were obtained from peripheral blood. The chain recombines TRBV29-1 with TRBJ2-2; the match to TRBD1 covers 7 bases. The CDR3: CSVAPGQVWTGELFF. The CDR3 DNA reads TGCAGCGTGGCCCCCGGACAGGTTTGGACCGGGGAGCTGTTTTTT.